This T cell receptor beta chain was sequenced in a study of T cell responses to AZD1222 COVID-19 vaccine. As for the study in general: Analysis merged second doses at about 4 or about 12 weeks.

Sequencing used immunoSEQ multiplex PCR; TCRdb keeps in-frame clones, though not all of them. The data show 55,000 to 75,000 clones, about 90% seen once. The study, taken as a whole, reports: Elevations in Spike-specific TCR breadth and depth followed administration of two AZD1222 doses. Unmutated regions of variants are reportedly targeted by nearly half of spike-specific TCRs.

This CDR3 region has 15 residues. Per germline, CDR1 MNHNS and CDR2 SASEGT. Trimming cost V 1 base and J 5 bases, with 12 bases left between them. As to this clone: Its antigen is as yet unknown.

The sample here was peripheral blood, taken on day 0 of AZD1222 vaccination. The sequence derives from an adult in good health. This chain joins TRBV6-1 and TRBJ2-1, with D perhaps matching TRBD1 or TRBD2 (5 bases each). The CDR3 sequence: CASSEVLGTNNEQFF. Written as DNA, the CDR3 is TGTGCCAGCAGTGAAGTACTAGGGACGAACAATGAGCAGTTCTTC.